Each of the 31 T cell receptor beta chains below was sequenced from the same sample in a study of OX40 agonist ivuxolimab in advanced cancers. Here immunoSEQ multiplex PCR was the method, and the copy in TCRdb shows in-frame clones only, minus some. The data contain tens of thousands of clones, around 84% of them singletons. Sample: CD4+ or CD8+ T cells sorted from blood, taken in a trial of the OX40 agonist ivuxolimab. These receptors all stem from an adult with an advanced solid tumor such as melanoma, head and neck, liver or kidney cancer.

For this clone: The junction departs from germline at one end; a sequencing error may be responsible. The chain combines TRBV10-3 with TRBJ2-5; 7 bases map to TRBD1. This CDR3 has 12 residues. CDR1 and CDR2 from the germline V gene are ENHRY and SYGVKD. CDR3: CAISESGDRLYF. CDR3 nucleotide sequence: TGTGCCATCAGCGAGTCCGGGGACAGATTATACTTC.

J is TRBJ1-1 and V is TRBV9; D remains ambiguous. Per the germline V gene, CDR1 is SGDLS and CDR2 is YYNGEE. The CDR3 consists of 15 residues. V gave up 0 bases and J gave up 2 bases, with 11 bases separating them. CDR3 region: CASSVDPVTNTEAFF. CDR3 nucleotides: TGTGCCAGCAGCGTAGACCCCGTTACAAACACTGAAGCTTTCTTT.

The V gene is TRBV30, the J gene TRBJ1-2; D possibly corresponds to TRBD1 (6 bases). Deletions cut 1 base from V and 7 bases from J, with 22 bases between. The CDR3 spans 16 residues. Germline V gene data show CDR1 as GTSNPN and CDR2 as SVGIG (reference sequence). Here the CDR3 DNA reads TGTGCCTGGAGTGCGGACAGTTTTGAGGTTTGGGGTGGCTACACCTTC. It specifies CAWSADSFEVWGGYTF.

The V call is TRBV7-2, the J call TRBJ1-5, with 9 bases fitting TRBD1. The CDR3 length is 16 residues. CDR1 SGHTA and CDR2 FQGNSA come from the germline V gene. J gave up 2 bases and V 6 bases, and 8 bases lay outside the gene matches. In nucleotides, the CDR3 is TGTGCCAGCAGATGGACAGGGGCGGGGGGCAATCAGCCCCAGCATTTT. It specifies CASRWTGAGGNQPQHF.

Here the CDR3 reads CASSLGGGTPASGNTIYF. The CDR3 nucleotides read TGTGCCAGCAGCTTGGGAGGGGGGACGCCGGCCTCTGGAAACACCATATATTTT. The chain links TRBV11-3 to TRBJ1-3; TRBD1 might be the D (6 bases). CDR3 length: 18 amino acids. Germline V gene sequence: CDR1 SGHNT, CDR2 YENEEA. With 3 bases removed from V and 0 bases from J, the gap between germline ends came to 18 bases. Using reference TRBV11-3 and TRBJ1-3 for the parts outside the CDR3, the full variable domain is EAGVVQSPRYKIIEKKQPVAFWCNPISGHNTLYWYLQNLGQGPELLIRYENEEAVDDSQLPKDRFSAERLKGVDSTLKIQPAELGDSAVYLCASSLGGGTPASGNTIYFGEGSWLTVV.

This clone was found a few times. The J gene is TRBJ2-5, the V gene TRBV2; possibly TRBD2 for D (6 bases). This CDR3 has 15 residues. Trimming took 0 bases from V and 6 from J, leaving 14 bases between them. CDR1 is SNHLY, CDR2 FYNNEI, per germline. The CDR3 nucleotides read TGTGCCAGCAGTGAAGCCCGGACTACAAAACAGACCCAGTACTTC. It encodes CASSEARTTKQTQYF.

The chain couples TRBV5-4 to TRBJ2-1; D is perhaps TRBD1 (5 bases). The length of the CDR3 is 12 residues. V lost 3 bases and J 8 bases, leaving 9 bases between the germline ends. Germline CDR1 reads SGHNT; CDR2 reads YYREEE (reference sequence). The CDR3 spells CASSSDKDEQFF. CDR3 in DNA: TGTGCCAGCAGCTCGGACAAAGATGAGCAGTTCTTC.

The V call is TRBV5-6, the J call TRBJ2-1; perhaps D is TRBD1 or TRBD2 (6 bases each). The V end lost 2 bases, the J end lost 7 bases, and 16 bases lay between the germline ends. The CDR3 is made up of 15 amino acids. Germline V gene sequence: CDR1 SGHDT, CDR2 YYEEEE. This CDR3 reads CASSLTGRSGNEQFF. CDR3 nucleotide sequence: TGTGCCAGCAGCTTAACAGGGAGGAGCGGGAATGAGCAGTTCTTC.

This rearrangement joins TRBV19 to TRBJ1-2; no clear D. V was trimmed by 5 bases and J by 0 bases, leaving 13 bases between them. In germline, CDR1 is LNHDA, CDR2 SQIVND (reference sequence). The length of the CDR3 is 15 residues. CDR3 protein: CASSFRTRTNYGYTF. CDR3 nucleotides: TGTGCCAGTAGTTTCCGAACTAGAACTAACTATGGCTACACCTTC.

The chain combines TRBV9 with TRBJ2-5; the D gene is possibly TRBD1 (6 bases). The CDR3 runs to 15 residues. CDR1 SGDLS and CDR2 YYNGEE come from the germline V gene. V gave up 3 bases and J gave up 2 bases, with 14 bases separating them. The CDR3 DNA is TGTGCCAGCAGCGCCGGCACCGGGACACAAGAGACCCAGTACTTC. It specifies CASSAGTGTQETQYF.

The V call is TRBV7-6, the J call TRBJ2-1; 10 nucleotides align to TRBD2. The CDR3 contains 16 residues. V trimming: 5 bases; J trimming: 2 bases; junction bases outside the gene matches: 6. The germline V gene encodes CDR1 SGHVS and CDR2 FNYEAQ. CDR3 sequence (DNA): TGTGCCAGCAGCCCCGGGACTAGCGATGCCTACAATGAGCAGTTCTTC. Protein: CASSPGTSDAYNEQFF.

The rearrangement joins TRBV7-2 to TRBJ2-7, with 7 positions matching TRBD1. Germline V gives CDR1 SGHTA, CDR2 FQGNSA. This CDR3 region has 16 residues. V lost 6 bases, J lost 4 bases, and 15 bases stayed unmatched. The CDR3 is CASRRTSATGSYEQYF. For the CDR3, the DNA is TGTGCCAGCAGACGTACCTCCGCGACAGGGAGTTACGAGCAGTACTTC. The full variable domain, with the rest looked up from reference TRBV7-2 and TRBJ2-7, is GAGVSQSPSNKVTEKGKDVELRCDPISGHTALYWYRQSLGQGLEFLIYFQGNSAPDKSGLPSDRFSAERTGGSVSTLTIQRTQQEDSAVYLCASRRTSATGSYEQYFGPGTRLTVT.

This chain joins TRBV7-6 and TRBJ2-2; D ambiguous. CDR3 length: 15 residues. Trimming pared 2 bases from V and 4 bases from J, leaving 11 bases between. From germline, CDR1 is SGHVS and CDR2 FNYEAQ. The CDR3 region is CASSLSGVRTGELFF. The CDR3 DNA follows: TGTGCCAGCAGCTTAAGTGGGGTGCGCACCGGGGAGCTGTTTTTT.

The chain carries TRBV11-2 and TRBJ2-7; 8 nucleotides match TRBD2. Germline-derived CDR1 and CDR2 are SGHAT and FQNNGV. J was trimmed by 2 bases and V by 5 bases; bases with no gene match: 5. This CDR3 spans 14 amino acids. The CDR3 DNA is TGTGCCAGCAGCCCCTCAGCGGGAGCCTACGAGCAGTACTTC. Residues: CASSPSAGAYEQYF.

The chain carries TRBV30 and TRBJ1-2; D uncertain. The length of the CDR3 is 14 residues. Germline CDR1 reads GTSNPN; CDR2 reads SVGIG (reference sequence). Deletions cut 4 bases from V and 4 bases from J, with 16 bases between. CDR3 DNA: TGTGCCTGGACCTACGGAGCGGGTTTCTATGGCTACACCTTC. Protein: CAWTYGAGFYGYTF.

The chain combines TRBV4-3 with TRBJ1-1, with TRBD1 matching over 8 bases. Losses at the gene ends were 0 bases for V and 4 bases for J; bases not matched to a gene: 4. Germline CDR1 LGHNA, CDR2 YSLEER. The CDR3 contains 15 residues. CDR3 region: CASSQDDRGSTEAFF. As DNA, the CDR3 is TGCGCCAGCAGCCAAGACGACAGGGGCAGCACTGAAGCTTTCTTT.

V is TRBV10-3 and J is TRBJ2-1, with TRBD1 matching over 8 bases. The V and J ends lost 6 bases and 8 bases, in that order; junction bases with no gene match: 3. This CDR3 has 12 residues. Germline CDR1 and CDR2: ENHRY and SYGVKD. CDR3 in DNA: TGTGCCATCAGGAAGGGACAGGATGAGCAGTTCTTC. The encoded protein is CAIRKGQDEQFF.

V gene TRBV7-2 combines with J gene TRBJ2-7, with D tentatively TRBD1 (5 bases). The CDR3 has 14 residues. The V end lost 4 bases, the J end lost 0 bases, and 10 bases lay between the germline ends. CDR1 and CDR2 (germline): SGHTA, FQGNSA. The CDR3 nucleotides read TGTGCCAGCAGCTCGACAGCGAGCTCCTACGAGCAGTACTTC. Translating gives CASSSTASSYEQYF.

The rearrangement uses TRBV11-2 and TRBJ2-5; D might be TRBD1 (5 bases). Germline V gene lookup returns CDR1 SGHAT and CDR2 FQNNGV. Trimming left V 4 bases short and J 3 bases short, with 15 bases between. This CDR3 comprises 15 residues. The CDR3 DNA is TGTGCCAGCAGCTCCGGTAGGGGCAGGGAAGAGACCCAGTACTTC. This codes for CASSSGRGREETQYF.

The chain uses TRBV7-2 and TRBJ2-3, with 12 bases fitting TRBD1. This CDR3 has 16 amino acids. Germline V gives CDR1 SGHTA, CDR2 FQGNSA. Trimming cost V 7 bases and J 3 bases; bases outside gene matches: 8. CDR3 in amino acids: CASNRGDRGPTDTQYF. CDR3 DNA: TGTGCCAGCAACCGAGGGGACAGGGGGCCAACAGATACGCAGTATTTT.

This chain links TRBV5-1 with TRBJ2-3; D is unclear. This CDR3 comprises 15 residues. The V end lost 3 bases, the J end lost 6 bases, and 17 bases lay between the germline ends. Germline V gives CDR1 SGHRS, CDR2 YFSETQ. This CDR3 is CASSSTFAALDTQYF. DNA for the CDR3: TGCGCCAGCAGCTCTACTTTTGCGGCTCTGGATACGCAGTATTTT.

This sequence joins TRBV11-3 and TRBJ2-3, with 12 nucleotides matching TRBD1. The CDR3 runs 16 residues. V trimming: 5 bases; J trimming: 1 base; junction bases outside the gene matches: 4. CDR1 SGHNT and CDR2 YENEEA come from the germline V gene. This chain's CDR3 is CASSRRDRGRTDTQYF. CDR3 DNA: TGTGCCAGCAGCCGACGGGACAGGGGGCGCACAGATACGCAGTATTTT.

This clone was observed a single time. The genes are TRBV7-2 and TRBJ1-6; D gene unclear. Germline values: CDR1 SGHTA, CDR2 FQGNSA. The CDR3 spans 11 residues. V lost 3 bases and J lost 9, with 3 bases in between. CDR3 nucleotide sequence: TGTGCCAGCAGCTTGGGTTCACCCCTCCACTTT. Protein product: CASSLGSPLHF.

The rearrangement joins TRBV14 to TRBJ2-2, with no clear D. The V gene lost 4 bases and the J gene lost 3 bases, with 9 bases spanning the gap. This CDR3 contains 14 residues. Germline V gene sequence: CDR1 SGHDN, CDR2 FVKESK. The CDR3 loop reads CASSRYSHTGELFF. CDR3 DNA: TGTGCCAGCAGCCGATATTCTCACACCGGGGAGCTGTTTTTT.

V gene TRBV7-9 combines with J gene TRBJ1-2; D is unclear. CDR3 length equals 14 residues. Germline lookup yields CDR1 SEHNR and CDR2 FQNEAQ (reference sequence). V was trimmed by 7 bases and J by 4 bases, leaving 16 bases between them. The CDR3 region is CASTDTTVSYGYTF. The DNA of the CDR3 is TGTGCCAGCACCGATACTACGGTGAGCTATGGCTACACCTTC.

Only a few counts were recorded for this clone. CDR3 nucleotide sequence: TGTGCCAGCAGCCAAGGGCTCGGGGAGACCCAGTACTTC. Translating it yields CASSQGLGETQYF. The chain uses TRBV14 and TRBJ2-5; D is unresolved. V lost 1 base and J 5 bases, leaving 8 bases between the germline ends. The germline V gene encodes CDR1 SGHDN and CDR2 FVKESK. This CDR3 contains 13 residues.

The rearrangement links TRBV7-3 to TRBJ1-6, with unresolved D. The CDR3 covers 13 residues. Trimming pared 2 bases from V and 7 bases from J, leaving 6 bases between. The germline V gene has CDR1 SGHTA and CDR2 FQGTGA. The CDR3 coding sequence is TGTGCCAGCAGCTTATCTAAGAATTCACCCCTCCACTTT. Its translation is CASSLSKNSPLHF.

The chain is built from TRBV7-2 and TRBJ2-2; 7 bases agree with TRBD2. Germline CDR1 is SGHTA and CDR2 is FQGNSA. J lost 6 bases, V lost 2 bases, and 6 bases had no gene match. This CDR3 contains 15 residues. The CDR3 sequence: CASSLRRGGAGELFF. The CDR3 DNA reads TGTGCCAGCAGCTTAAGGCGGGGAGGGGCCGGGGAGCTGTTTTTT.

The J gene is TRBJ2-1, the V gene TRBV11-1; tentative D call: TRBD1 (6 bases). V lost 5 bases, J lost 10 bases, and 24 bases lay in between. The CDR3 is made up of 16 amino acids. CDR1 and CDR2 (germline): SGHAT, FQDESV (reference sequence). The CDR3 spells CASSPTPGVGAGEQFF. The CDR3 region has the DNA TGTGCCAGCAGCCCAACTCCCGGGGTGGGGGCAGGGGAGCAGTTCTTC.

The chain is built from TRBV18 and TRBJ1-2; 9 bases align to TRBD1. Germline V gene data show CDR1 as KGHSH and CDR2 as LQKENI. CDR3 length: 14 amino acids. V shed 6 bases, J shed 7 bases, and the junction held 9 bases outside the gene matches. In nucleotides, the CDR3 is TGTGCCAGCTCCGCTACAGGGGGCGTCGGTGGCTACACCTTC. It specifies CASSATGGVGGYTF.

The chain joins TRBV6-5 to TRBJ1-3; the match to TRBD1 covers 9 bases. Trimming at V came to 6 bases and at J to 2 bases, leaving 5 bases not matched to a gene. Germline V gene data show CDR1 as MNHEY and CDR2 as SVGAGI. This CDR3 is built from 15 residues. This CDR3 reads CASRERQGAGNTIYF. The CDR3 DNA reads as TGTGCCAGCAGGGAACGACAGGGGGCTGGAAACACCATATATTTT.